The 19 T cell receptor beta chains below were found in one sample sequenced in a study of blood T cell repertoires in COVID-19. The table came from immunoSEQ multiplex PCR; TCRdb's copy has only in-frame clones and leaves some out. In the table there are over 200,000 clones, over 80% of which are singletons. The sample was peripheral blood. The receptors stem from a woman aged 30 to 39 with COVID-19, enrolled during active disease.

V and J are TRBV5-1 and TRBJ2-1, with a tentative D call TRBD1 (7 bases). The CDR3 extends over 16 amino acids. Per the germline V gene, CDR1 is SGHRS and CDR2 is YFSETQ. V was cut by 4 bases and J by 3 bases, with 17 bases left in between. The CDR3 DNA sequence: TGCGCCAGCAGCGAACAGGGGAGGACGGACTACAATGAGCAGTTCTTC. It is translated as CASSEQGRTDYNEQFF. Variable domain in full (rest from reference TRBV5-1 and TRBJ2-1): KAGVTQTPRYLIKTRGQQVTLSCSPISGHRSVSWYQQTPGQGLQFLFEYFSETQRNKGNFPGRFSGRQFSNSRSEMNVSTLELGDSALYLCASSEQGRTDYNEQFFGPGTRLTVL.

A single count supports this clone. The rearrangement joins TRBV27 to TRBJ1-4, with TRBD1 matching 8 bases. CDR1 and CDR2 from the germline V gene are MNHEY and SMNVEV (reference sequence). This CDR3 has 14 residues. J gave up 8 bases and V 5 bases, and 7 bases lay outside the gene matches. The CDR3 sequence is CASSPAGQGEKLFF. DNA for the CDR3: TGTGCCAGCAGTCCCGCTGGACAGGGCGAAAAACTGTTTTTT.

The gene calls are TRBV29-1 and TRBJ2-3; D is possibly TRBD2 (6 bases). This CDR3 comprises 13 residues. Looked up from germline, CDR1 is SQVTM and CDR2 is ANQGSEA. V was shortened by 3 bases and J by 1 base, with 8 bases between the two germline ends. The CDR3 reads CSVDPGGTDTQYF. CDR3 DNA: TGCAGCGTTGATCCGGGGGGCACAGATACGCAGTATTTT.

This rearrangement joins TRBV6-5 to TRBJ1-2; tentative D call: TRBD1 (6 bases). V dropped 4 bases and J dropped 8 bases, with 11 bases sitting between them. Germline assignment: CDR1 MNHEY and CDR2 SVGAGI. The CDR3 loop spans 12 amino acids. CDR3 amino acids: CASSFVQGGYTF. CDR3 bases: TGTGCCAGCAGTTTCGTTCAGGGGGGCTACACCTTC.

The V call is TRBV30, the J call TRBJ2-3, with 9 bases that match TRBD2. CDR1 is GTSNPN and CDR2 is SVGIG in the germline V gene (reference sequence). J lost 2 bases, V lost 4 bases, and 4 bases had no gene match. CDR3 length: 14 residues. CDR3 sequence: CAWKGLAYTDTQYF. The CDR3 DNA reads as TGTGCCTGGAAGGGACTAGCCTACACAGATACGCAGTATTTT.

The chain couples TRBV7-2 to TRBJ2-1, with 8 bases aligning to TRBD2. CDR1 and CDR2 from the germline V gene are SGHTA and FQGNSA. The V gene end was trimmed by 7 bases and the J gene end by 0 bases; junction bases not matched to a gene: 8. This CDR3 is 16 amino acids long. In DNA form, the CDR3 reads TGTGCCAGCATCTCACTAGCGGTGAGCTCCTACAATGAGCAGTTCTTC. It translates to CASISLAVSSYNEQFF.

The chain combines TRBV28 with TRBJ1-1, with D perhaps TRBD1 (5 bases). V lost 3 bases to trimming and J lost 2 bases, with 16 bases between them. The CDR3 is 16 amino acids. Germline V gene data show CDR1 as MDHEN and CDR2 as SYDVKM. Here the CDR3 DNA reads TGTGCCAGCAGTTTGGGGGGTTGGGGGACCAACACTGAAGCTTTCTTT. It codes for CASSLGGWGTNTEAFF.

This clone has only one observation. The chain uses TRBV4-1 and TRBJ1-2; TRBD1 matches 8 bases. This CDR3 contains 17 residues. Germline CDR1 MGHRA, CDR2 YSYEKL. Trimming at V came to 6 bases and at J to 6 bases, leaving 18 bases not matched to a gene. Written as DNA, the CDR3 is TGCGCCAGCAGTATGACGCTACAGGGGGAGCCTTGGAATGGCTACACCTTC. Amino acids: CASSMTLQGEPWNGYTF.

The chain has TRBV16 and TRBJ2-2; a weak D match, TRBD2 (5 bases). V lost 0 bases, J lost 9 bases, and 11 bases lay in between. The germline CDR1 and CDR2 sequences are KGHSY and FQNENV. The CDR3 has 14 residues. In DNA, the CDR3 is TGTGCCAGCAGCCAATCAGGCGGGCTCCGGGAGCTGTTTTTT. It specifies CASSQSGGLRELFF.

This chain connects TRBV11-3 to TRBJ2-2; a possible D gene is TRBD2 (5 bases). Trimming removed 3 bases from V and 7 bases from J, with 12 bases in between. This CDR3 spans 14 amino acids. CDR1 is SGHNT, CDR2 YENEEA, per germline. CDR3 sequence: CASSLTGLGGELFF. CDR3 in DNA: TGTGCCAGCAGCTTGACGGGGTTGGGCGGGGAGCTGTTTTTT.

Turning to this clone: This CDR3 is also generated by other DNA sequences in the sample. The J gene is TRBJ2-3, the V gene TRBV4-3, with D tentatively TRBD2 (5 bases). CDR3 length equals 15 residues. Trimming stripped 0 bases from V and 4 bases from J, with 11 bases between. Per germline, CDR1 LGHNA and CDR2 YSLEER. This chain's CDR3 is CASSQDGIDSDTQYF. CDR3 in DNA: TGCGCCAGCAGCCAAGACGGGATCGACTCAGATACGCAGTATTTT.

This clone was counted a single time. J is TRBJ1-1 and V is TRBV9; D not resolved. V was shortened by 5 bases and J by 0 bases, with 8 bases between the two germline ends. Germline assignment: CDR1 SGDLS and CDR2 YYNGEE. The CDR3 covers 13 residues. The CDR3 coding sequence is TGTGCCAGCAGTCAGGCCCTGAACACTGAAGCTTTCTTT. Translated: CASSQALNTEAFF.

The CDR3 nucleotides read TGTGCCAGCTCAACCCTCGGGACTAGCGGGAGGAGAAACGAGCAGTACTTC. As protein: CASSTLGTSGRRNEQYF. The V call is TRBV18, the J call TRBJ2-7; 15 bases map to TRBD2. The CDR3 sequence is 17 residues long. Germline CDR1 KGHSH, CDR2 LQKENI. V shed 5 bases and J 5 bases; nucleotides not matched to a gene: 10.

This clone was observed a few times. V gene TRBV2 combines with J gene TRBJ1-2; a possible D gene is TRBD1 (5 bases). Germline CDR1 and CDR2: SNHLY and FYNNEI. Trimming left V 2 bases short and J 7 bases short, with 11 bases between. The length of the CDR3 is 13 residues. For the CDR3, the DNA is TGTGCCAGCAGTGAAAGGGGCCTTCTTGGCTACACCTTC. Protein sequence: CASSERGLLGYTF.

The rearrangement joins TRBV5-4 to TRBJ2-1; TRBD2 matches at 14 bases. V trimming: 4 bases; J trimming: 9 bases; junction bases outside the gene matches: 9. The CDR3 is made up of 16 amino acids. Germline V lookup: CDR1 SGHNT, CDR2 YYREEE (reference sequence). This CDR3 is CASSQPGLAGASEQFF. CDR3 DNA sequence: TGTGCCAGCAGCCAGCCGGGACTAGCGGGAGCTAGTGAGCAGTTCTTC.

The V and J genes are TRBV15 and TRBJ1-1, with D hard to call. Trimming removed 6 bases at V and 3 bases at J, with 11 bases between. CDR3 size: 13 residues. Germline lookup yields CDR1 LNHNV and CDR2 YYDKDF (reference sequence). The CDR3 sequence is CATSRRRDTEAFF. CDR3 bases: TGTGCCACCAGTAGACGTCGGGACACTGAAGCTTTCTTT.

This clone has ten or more counts. The chain uses TRBV28 and TRBJ2-3; 11 nucleotides agree with TRBD2. The V gene's germline CDR1 is MDHEN and CDR2 SYDVKM. V lost 4 bases to trimming and J lost 2 bases; unmatched junction nucleotides: 8. This CDR3 has 17 residues. CDR3: CASSSSLGLADTDTQYF. As DNA, the CDR3 is TGTGCCAGCAGTTCCTCCCTGGGACTAGCGGACACAGATACGCAGTATTTT.

The rearrangement uses TRBV14 and TRBJ2-5; D is perhaps TRBD2 (5 bases). The CDR3 loop spans 15 amino acids. The V gene lost 5 bases and the J gene lost 4 bases, with 17 bases spanning the gap. Germline-derived CDR1 and CDR2 are SGHDN and FVKESK. This CDR3 reads CASSTLAGSAETQYF. CDR3 DNA sequence: TGTGCCAGCAGCACCCTTGCTGGGAGTGCAGAGACCCAGTACTTC. Full variable domain (missing parts from reference TRBV14 and TRBJ2-5): EAGVTQFPSHSVIEKGQTVTLRCDPISGHDNLYWYRRVMGKEIKFLLHFVKESKQDESGMPNNRFLAERTGGTYSTLKVQPAELEDSGVYFCASSTLAGSAETQYFGPGTRLLVL.

This chain connects TRBV7-2 to TRBJ1-2, with 7 nucleotides matching TRBD1. The length of the CDR3 is 15 residues. The germline CDR1 and CDR2 sequences are SGHTA and FQGNSA. V lost 1 base to trimming and J lost 0 bases; unmatched junction nucleotides: 2. This chain's CDR3 is CASSLGQGSNYGYTF. CDR3 DNA sequence: TGTGCCAGCAGCTTAGGACAGGGCTCTAACTATGGCTACACCTTC.